This T cell receptor (beta chain) was captured in a study of T cell repertoires in chronic hepatitis B (dated by TCRdb to about 2019). In the germline V gene, CDR1 corresponds to SGHVS and CDR2 to FQNEAQ. Relative to germline, V is missing 5 bases and J is missing 2 bases, with 6 bases of the junction outside any gene match. Taken from cysteine to phenylalanine, the CDR3 has 15 residues. Only CDR3 DNA is held: 45 bases, read in frame from base 1. This clone was picked up a small number of times. No clone much larger than this one lies a single base away; base qualities are absent. Library preparation used the immunoSEQ multiplex PCR assay. TCRdb retrieved this table from immuneACCESS and kept in-frame rearrangements only. Not all clones are present; in checked studies, unresolved V genes account for under half, and no reason is known for the remainder. This sample's table lists 15 or so clones.

What was sequenced was HBV core (core169) epitope-specific CD8+ T cells from PBMCs. The sequence derives from a human donor with chronic hepatitis B virus infection. This chain joins TRBV7-8 to TRBJ1-5; 7 bases in the junction line up with TRBD1. The CDR3 protein is CASSLGGGGNQPQHF. The DNA sequence reads TGTGCCAGCAGCCTAGGAGGGGGCGGCAATCAGCCCCAGCATTTT.